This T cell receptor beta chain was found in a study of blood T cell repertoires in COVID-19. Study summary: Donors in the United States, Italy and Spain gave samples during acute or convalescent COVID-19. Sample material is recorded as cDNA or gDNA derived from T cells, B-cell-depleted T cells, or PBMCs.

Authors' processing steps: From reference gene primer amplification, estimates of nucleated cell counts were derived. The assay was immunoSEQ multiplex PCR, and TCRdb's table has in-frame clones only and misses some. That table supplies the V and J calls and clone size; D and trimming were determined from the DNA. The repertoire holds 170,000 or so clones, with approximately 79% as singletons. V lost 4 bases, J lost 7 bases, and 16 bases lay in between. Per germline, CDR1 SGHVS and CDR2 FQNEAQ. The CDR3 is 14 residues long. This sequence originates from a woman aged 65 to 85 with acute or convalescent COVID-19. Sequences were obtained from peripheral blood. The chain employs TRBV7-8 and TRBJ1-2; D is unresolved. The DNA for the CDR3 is TGTGCCAGCAGCTGGACCCGGGAAGCTTCTGGCTACACCTTC. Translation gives CASSWTREASGYTF.